The clone carrying this T cell receptor (beta chain) was seen repeatedly, ten times or more. What it binds is not known. The cDNA was synthesized by means of template-switch 5'RACE, which was carried out with 10-nucleotide random UMIs. TCRdb processed the 5' RACE reads anew with MiXCR; each CDR3 protein has one entry. The sample has around 44,000 distinct CDR3 sequences, more than 14% seen once. These data come from a study of neurological immune-mediated disorders. Study-level findings and limits: HTLV-1-associated myelopathy ranked highest for TCR clonal expansion and multiple sclerosis lowest, beneath healthy controls.

Trimming took 1 base from V and 0 from J; bases not matched to a gene: 5. CDR1 is MGHRA and CDR2 is YSYEKL in the germline V gene. CDR3 length: 16 amino acids. Sequencing was carried out using CD4+ T cells from blood. The receptor comes from a woman in her fifties or sixties with HTLV-1-associated myelopathy (HAM/TSP). The rearrangement joins TRBV4-1 to TRBJ1-2; 7 bases align to TRBD1. In DNA form, the CDR3 reads TGCGCCAGCAGCCAAGGCCAGGGGGTAGCTAACTATGGCTACACCTTC. Translating gives CASSQGQGVANYGYTF.